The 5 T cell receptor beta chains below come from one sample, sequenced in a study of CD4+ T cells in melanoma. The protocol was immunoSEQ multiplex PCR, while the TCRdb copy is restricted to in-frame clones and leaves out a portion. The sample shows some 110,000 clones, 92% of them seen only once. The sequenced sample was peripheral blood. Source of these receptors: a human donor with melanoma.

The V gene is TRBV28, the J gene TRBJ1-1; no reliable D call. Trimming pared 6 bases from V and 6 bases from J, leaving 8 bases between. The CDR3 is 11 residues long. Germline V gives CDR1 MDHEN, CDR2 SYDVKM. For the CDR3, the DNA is TGTGCCAGCAGAACAATCTCTGAAGCTTTCTTT. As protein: CASRTISEAFF.

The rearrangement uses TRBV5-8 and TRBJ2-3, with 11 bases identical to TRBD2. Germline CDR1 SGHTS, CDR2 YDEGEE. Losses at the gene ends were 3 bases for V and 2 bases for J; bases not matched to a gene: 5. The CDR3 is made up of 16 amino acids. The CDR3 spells CASSSGTSGDTDTQYF. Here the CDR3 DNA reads TGTGCCAGCAGCTCCGGGACTAGCGGCGACACAGATACGCAGTATTTT.

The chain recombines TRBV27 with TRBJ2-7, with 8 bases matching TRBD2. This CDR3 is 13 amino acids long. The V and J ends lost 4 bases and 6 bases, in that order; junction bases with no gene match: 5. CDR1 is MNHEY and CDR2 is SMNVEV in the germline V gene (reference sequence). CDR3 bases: TGTGCCAGCAGTTCGGGACTAGGGCTCGAGCAGTACTTC. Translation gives CASSSGLGLEQYF.

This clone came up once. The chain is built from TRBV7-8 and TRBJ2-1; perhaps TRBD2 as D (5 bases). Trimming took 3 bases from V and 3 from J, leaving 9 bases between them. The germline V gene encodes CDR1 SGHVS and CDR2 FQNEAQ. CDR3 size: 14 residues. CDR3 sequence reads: CASSLLTSYNEQFF. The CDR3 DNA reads TGTGCCAGCAGCTTGCTCACTAGCTACAATGAGCAGTTCTTC.

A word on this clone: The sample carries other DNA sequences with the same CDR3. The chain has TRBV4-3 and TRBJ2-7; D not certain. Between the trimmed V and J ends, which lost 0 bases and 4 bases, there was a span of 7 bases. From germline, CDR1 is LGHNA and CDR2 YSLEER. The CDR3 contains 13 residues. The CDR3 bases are TGCGCCAGCAGCCAAGATATTCCATACGAGCAGTACTTC. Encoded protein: CASSQDIPYEQYF.